This T cell receptor (beta chain) was identified in a study of blood T cell repertoires in COVID-19. Only in-frame clones appear in the TCRdb table, and some are missing; sequencing was by immunoSEQ multiplex PCR. The data hold about 57,000 clones, with around 90% observed a single time. The junction had 10 bases not matched to a gene; V was cut back by 0 bases and J by 3 bases. Per germline, CDR1 MNHEY and CDR2 SVGEGT. CDR3 length equals 18 residues. Sequenced: peripheral blood. The source of this sequence is a man aged 55-75 years with acute or convalescent COVID-19. V is TRBV6-2 or TRBV6-3 and J is TRBJ2-4, with 8 bases that match TRBD2. The CDR3 DNA is TGTGCCAGCAGTTACTCAGGGGCTGGGACTAGTCGCAAAAACATTCAGTACTTC. It translates to CASSYSGAGTSRKNIQYF.